The clone carrying this T cell receptor beta chain was observed a handful of times. The antigen is undetermined. The data were obtained in a study of T cells after yellow fever vaccination. General study findings and limits: Weaker, the secondary response peaked sooner, at day 5 versus 15. Clones from primary vaccination mostly reappeared after the booster (less than 98% CD4, around 90% CD8).

V was shortened by 4 bases and J by 1 base, with 7 bases between the two germline ends. Per germline, CDR1 SGHAT and CDR2 FQNNGV. CDR3 size: 13 residues. Production of TCR cDNA was by 5'RACE template switching, which also added a universal primer site and UMIs. TCRdb re-called the 5' RACE reads through MiXCR, storing one row per CDR3 protein. The sample holds over 250,000 distinct CDR3 sequences, 5.2% seen once. The receptor was isolated from a man aged 18 to 29 who received the YFV17D yellow fever vaccine. The sample consisted of CD4+ T cells sorted from PBMCs, taken on the day of the yellow fever booster vaccination. The chain combines TRBV11-2 with TRBJ1-1, with D possibly matching TRBD1 (6 bases). The CDR3 loop reads CASSSGENTEAFF. The CDR3 nucleotides are TGTGCCAGCAGCTCAGGGGAGAACACTGAAGCTTTCTTT.